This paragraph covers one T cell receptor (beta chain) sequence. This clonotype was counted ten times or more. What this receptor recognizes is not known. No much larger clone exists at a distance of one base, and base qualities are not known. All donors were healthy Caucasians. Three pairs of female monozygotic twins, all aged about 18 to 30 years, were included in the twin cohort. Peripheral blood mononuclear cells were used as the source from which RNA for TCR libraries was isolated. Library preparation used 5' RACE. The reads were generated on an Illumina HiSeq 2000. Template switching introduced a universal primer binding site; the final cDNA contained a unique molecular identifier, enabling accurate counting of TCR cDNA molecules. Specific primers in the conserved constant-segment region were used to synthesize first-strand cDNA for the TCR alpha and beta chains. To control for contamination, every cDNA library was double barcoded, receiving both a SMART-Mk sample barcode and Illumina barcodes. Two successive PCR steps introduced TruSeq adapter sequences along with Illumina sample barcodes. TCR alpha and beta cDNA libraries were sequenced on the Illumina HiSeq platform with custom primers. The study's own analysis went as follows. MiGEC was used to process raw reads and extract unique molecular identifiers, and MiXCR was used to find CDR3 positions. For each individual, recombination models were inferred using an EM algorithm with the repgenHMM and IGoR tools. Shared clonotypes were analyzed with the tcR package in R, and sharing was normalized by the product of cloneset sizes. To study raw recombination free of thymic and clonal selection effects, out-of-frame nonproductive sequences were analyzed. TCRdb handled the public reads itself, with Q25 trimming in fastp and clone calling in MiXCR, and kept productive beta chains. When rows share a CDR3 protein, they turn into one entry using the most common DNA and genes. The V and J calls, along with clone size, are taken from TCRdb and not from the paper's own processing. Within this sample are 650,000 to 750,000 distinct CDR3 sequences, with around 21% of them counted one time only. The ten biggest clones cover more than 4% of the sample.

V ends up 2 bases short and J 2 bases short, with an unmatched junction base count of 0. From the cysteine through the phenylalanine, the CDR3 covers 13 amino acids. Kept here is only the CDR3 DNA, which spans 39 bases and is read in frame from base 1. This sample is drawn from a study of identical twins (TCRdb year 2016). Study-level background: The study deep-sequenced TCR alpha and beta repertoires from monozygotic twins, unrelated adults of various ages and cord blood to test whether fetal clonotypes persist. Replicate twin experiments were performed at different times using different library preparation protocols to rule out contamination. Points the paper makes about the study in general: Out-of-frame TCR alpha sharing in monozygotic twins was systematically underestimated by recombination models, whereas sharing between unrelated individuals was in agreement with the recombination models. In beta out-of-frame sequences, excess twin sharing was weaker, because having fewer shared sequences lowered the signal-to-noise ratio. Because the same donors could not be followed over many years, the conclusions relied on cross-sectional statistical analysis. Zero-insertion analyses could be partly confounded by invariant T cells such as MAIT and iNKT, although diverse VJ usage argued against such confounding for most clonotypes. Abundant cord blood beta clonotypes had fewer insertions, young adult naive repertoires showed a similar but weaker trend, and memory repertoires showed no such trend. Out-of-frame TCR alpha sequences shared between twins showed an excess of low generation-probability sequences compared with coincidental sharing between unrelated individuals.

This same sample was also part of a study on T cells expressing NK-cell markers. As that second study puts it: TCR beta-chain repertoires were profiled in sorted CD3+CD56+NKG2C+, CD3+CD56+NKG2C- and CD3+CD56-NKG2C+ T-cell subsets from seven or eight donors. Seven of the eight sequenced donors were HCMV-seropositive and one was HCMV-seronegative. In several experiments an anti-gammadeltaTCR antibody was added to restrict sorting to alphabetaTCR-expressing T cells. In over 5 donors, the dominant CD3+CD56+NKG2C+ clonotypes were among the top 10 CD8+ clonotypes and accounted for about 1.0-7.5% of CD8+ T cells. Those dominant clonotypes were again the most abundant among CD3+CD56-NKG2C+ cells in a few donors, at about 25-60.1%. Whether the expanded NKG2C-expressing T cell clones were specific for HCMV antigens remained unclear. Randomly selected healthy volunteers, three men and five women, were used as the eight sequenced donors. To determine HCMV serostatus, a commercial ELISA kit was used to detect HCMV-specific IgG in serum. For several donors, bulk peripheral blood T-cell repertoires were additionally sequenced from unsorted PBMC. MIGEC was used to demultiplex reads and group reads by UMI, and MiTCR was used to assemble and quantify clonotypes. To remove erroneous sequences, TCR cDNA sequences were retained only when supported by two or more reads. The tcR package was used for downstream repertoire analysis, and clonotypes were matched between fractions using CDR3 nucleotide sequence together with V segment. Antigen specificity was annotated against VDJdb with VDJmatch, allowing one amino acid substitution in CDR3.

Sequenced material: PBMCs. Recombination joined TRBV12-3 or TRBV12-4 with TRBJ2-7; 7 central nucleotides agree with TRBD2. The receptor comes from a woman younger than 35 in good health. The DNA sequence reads TGTGCCAGCAGTTTACGGGGGGCCTACGAGCAGTACTTC. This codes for CASSLRGAYEQYF.